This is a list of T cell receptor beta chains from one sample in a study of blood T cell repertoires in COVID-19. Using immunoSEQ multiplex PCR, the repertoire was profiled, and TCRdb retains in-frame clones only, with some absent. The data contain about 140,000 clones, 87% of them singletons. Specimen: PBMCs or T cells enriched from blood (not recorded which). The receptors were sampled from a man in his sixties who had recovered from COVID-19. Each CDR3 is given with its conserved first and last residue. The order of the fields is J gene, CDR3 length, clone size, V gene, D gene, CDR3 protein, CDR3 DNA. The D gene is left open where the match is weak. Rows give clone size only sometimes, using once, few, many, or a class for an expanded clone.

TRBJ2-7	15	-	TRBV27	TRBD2	CASSHRLAGVYEQYF	TGTGCCAGCTCTCATAGGCTAGCGGGAGTCTACGAGCAGTACTTC
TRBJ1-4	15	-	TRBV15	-	CATSSDLGQGEKLFF	TGTGCCACCAGCAGCGATCTGGGGCAGGGGGAAAAACTGTTTTTT
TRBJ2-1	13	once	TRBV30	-	CAWRDRGNNEQFF	TGTGCCTGGAGGGATCGGGGGAACAATGAGCAGTTCTTC
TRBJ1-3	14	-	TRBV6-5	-	CASRTGNSGNTIYF	TGTGCCAGCAGAACGGGAAACTCTGGAAACACCATATATTTT
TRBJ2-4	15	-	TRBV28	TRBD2	CPRGSRGGAKNIQYF	TGCCCCCGCGGATCGCGGGGGGGGGCCAAAAACATTCAGTACTTC
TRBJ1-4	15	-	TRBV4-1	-	CASSQSGGRNEKLFF	TGCGCCAGCAGCCAATCGGGGGGACGTAATGAAAAACTGTTTTTT
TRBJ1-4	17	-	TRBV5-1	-	CASSLEGVWIGEEKLFF	TGCGCCAGCAGCTTGGAGGGTGTGTGGATCGGGGAAGAAAAACTGTTTTTT
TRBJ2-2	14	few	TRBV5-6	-	CACGAQGQVGELFF	TGTGCCTGCGGGGCGCAGGGTCAAGTCGGGGAGCTGTTTTTT
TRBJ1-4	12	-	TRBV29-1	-	CSVGQFNEKLFF	TGCAGCGTTGGACAGTTTAATGAAAAACTGTTTTTT
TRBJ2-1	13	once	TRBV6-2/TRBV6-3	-	CASSTRGDNEQFF	TGTGCCAGCAGTACACGGGGAGACAATGAGCAGTTCTTC
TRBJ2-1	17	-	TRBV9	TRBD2	CASSVGTSGRKDNEQFF	TGTGCCAGCAGCGTAGGTACTAGCGGACGAAAGGACAATGAGCAGTTCTTC
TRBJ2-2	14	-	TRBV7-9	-	CASTVSASTGELFF	TGTGCCAGCACCGTGTCCGCGAGTACCGGGGAGCTGTTTTTT